This TCR beta chain was found in a study of T cells in Graves' hyperthyroidism and ophthalmopathy. RNA transcripts provided the source from which TCR beta CDR3 regions were amplified. The TCR CDR3 was amplified in a first-round RT-PCR using the HTBI primer set. TCRdb processed the multiplex PCR reads anew with MiXCR; each CDR3 protein has one entry. The sample yields approximately 430,000 distinct CDR3 sequences, 15% to 18% seen once. On the basis of clinical symptoms, serum thyroxine and TRAb, thyroid ultrasound and orbital computed tomography, diagnoses were made. Using less than 12 ml of fresh peripheral blood, PBMCs were prepared. Notes on this clonotype: This likely reflects a read error, since a far larger clone is one base away.

The germline gives CDR1 MDHEN, CDR2 SYDVKM. The CDR3 contains 12 residues. The chain is built from TRBV28 and TRBJ1-6; TRBD1 aligns across 9 bases. The TCR sequence derives from a woman aged 18-29 years with Graves' hyperthyroidism. Sequencing used blood. In nucleotides, the CDR3 is TGTACCAGCCGGGACAGGGACTCACCCCTCCACTTT. Translation: CTSRDRDSPLHF.